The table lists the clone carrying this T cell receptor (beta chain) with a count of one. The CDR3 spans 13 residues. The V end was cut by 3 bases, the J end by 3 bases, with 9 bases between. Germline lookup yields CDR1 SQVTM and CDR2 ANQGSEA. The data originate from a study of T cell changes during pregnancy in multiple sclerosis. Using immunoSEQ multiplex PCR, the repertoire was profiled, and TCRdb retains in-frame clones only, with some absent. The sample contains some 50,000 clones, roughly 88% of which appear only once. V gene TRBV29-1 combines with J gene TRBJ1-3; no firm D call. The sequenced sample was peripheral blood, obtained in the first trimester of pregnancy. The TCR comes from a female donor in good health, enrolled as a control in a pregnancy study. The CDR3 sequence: CSVESGFGNTIYF. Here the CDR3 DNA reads TGCAGCGTTGAGTCCGGGTTTGGAAACACCATATATTTT. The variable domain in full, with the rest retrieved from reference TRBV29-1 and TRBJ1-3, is SAVISQKPSRDICQRGTSLTIQCQVDSQVTMMFWYRQQPGQSLTLIATANQGSEATYESGFVIDKFPISRPNLTFSTLTVSNMSPEDSSIYLCSVESGFGNTIYFGEGSWLTVV.